The 15 T cell receptor beta chains in this list originate from one sample, sequenced in a study of control samples from healthy donors and cancer patients. Profiling relied on immunoSEQ multiplex PCR, and the TCRdb table lists in-frame clones only, not all of them. Seen here are 95,000 to 100,000 clones, about 89% observed once, and the top ten hold about 8%. Sequencing input: blood. These receptors were taken from a young man in good health.

The chain carries TRBV5-5 and TRBJ2-3; the match to TRBD2 covers 11 bases. This CDR3 is 16 amino acids long. The junction had 6 bases not matched to a gene; V was cut back by 4 bases and J by 2 bases. Germline assignment: CDR1 SGHKS and CDR2 YYEKEE (reference sequence). The CDR3: CASSLGTSGPTDTQYF. In DNA form, the CDR3 reads TGTGCCAGCAGCCTCGGGACTAGCGGTCCCACAGATACGCAGTATTTT.

The J gene is TRBJ2-7, the V gene TRBV4-1, with 8 nucleotides matching TRBD1. After removal of 0 bases from V and 6 bases from J, the junction contained 4 bases not matched to a gene. Germline V gene lookup returns CDR1 MGHRA and CDR2 YSYEKL. The CDR3 has 14 residues. CDR3 DNA: TGCGCCAGCAGCCAAGATTGGACAGGGTTCGAGCAGTACGTC. Protein: CASSQDWTGFEQYV.

The chain uses TRBV24-1 and TRBJ1-2; 8 nucleotides match TRBD1. Per germline, CDR1 KGHDR and CDR2 SFDVKD. This CDR3 has 15 residues. J lost 5 bases, V lost 4 bases, and 8 bases had no gene match. The CDR3 spells CATSDRGQGGYGYTF. In nucleotides, the CDR3 is TGTGCCACCAGTGACCGAGGACAGGGCGGATATGGCTACACCTTC.

This chain links TRBV9 with TRBJ1-6; D not resolved. Germline lookup yields CDR1 SGDLS and CDR2 YYNGEE. With 0 bases removed from V and 6 bases from J, the gap between germline ends came to 7 bases. The CDR3 contains 14 residues. CDR3 sequence: CASSVELANSPLHF. For the CDR3, the DNA is TGTGCCAGCAGCGTAGAACTTGCTAATTCACCCCTCCACTTT.

The chain joins TRBV6-5 to TRBJ1-2; 7 bases fit TRBD1. The CDR3 extends over 13 amino acids. With V trimmed by 6 bases and J by 8 bases, 9 bases remained unmatched. The germline V gene has CDR1 MNHEY and CDR2 SVGAGI. DNA of the CDR3: TGTGCCAGCAGCCGAACAGGGGAGGAAGGCTACACCTTC. Amino acid sequence: CASSRTGEEGYTF.

This clone has only one observation. This chain connects TRBV7-8 to TRBJ2-3; the match to TRBD2 covers 13 bases. The CDR3 is made up of 16 amino acids. The V gene end was trimmed by 4 bases and the J gene end by 4 bases; junction bases not matched to a gene: 5. Germline V lookup: CDR1 SGHVS, CDR2 FQNEAQ. CDR3 loop: CASSSVTSGRSDTQYF. DNA for the CDR3: TGTGCCAGCAGCTCCGTGACTAGCGGGAGGTCAGATACGCAGTATTTT.

This clone has a handful of counts. V is TRBV24-1 and J is TRBJ2-5; tentatively, D is TRBD2 (6 bases). Deletions cut 4 bases from V and 7 bases from J, with 12 bases between. Germline V gives CDR1 KGHDR, CDR2 SFDVKD. This CDR3 has 13 residues. The DNA of the CDR3 is TGTGCCACCAGTGAGGCGGGGACTCGGACCCAGTACTTC. It translates to CATSEAGTRTQYF.

The V gene is TRBV11-2, the J gene TRBJ2-7, with a weak D call TRBD1 (6 bases). CDR1 is SGHAT and CDR2 is FQNNGV in the germline V gene. Trimming took 0 bases from V and 2 from J, leaving 11 bases between them. The length of the CDR3 is 15 residues. This CDR3 is CASSLDPGQTYEQYF. The CDR3 nucleotides read TGTGCCAGCAGCTTAGATCCCGGACAGACCTACGAGCAGTACTTC. The variable domain in full, with the rest retrieved from reference TRBV11-2 and TRBJ2-7, is EAGVAQSPRYKIIEKRQSVAFWCNPISGHATLYWYQQILGQGPKLLIQFQNNGVVDDSQLPKDRFSAERLKGVDSTLKIQPAKLEDSAVYLCASSLDPGQTYEQYFGPGTRLTVT.

V and J are TRBV5-8 and TRBJ1-1; D is undetermined. The CDR3 loop spans 13 amino acids. Germline lookup yields CDR1 SGHTS and CDR2 YDEGEE. V shed 4 bases and J shed 2 bases, with 9 bases lying between them. The CDR3 here is CASSGRQNTEAFF. The CDR3 nucleotides read TGTGCCAGCAGCGGCAGGCAAAACACTGAAGCTTTCTTT.

The chain couples TRBV7-2 to TRBJ1-1, with no clear D. Germline CDR1 and CDR2: SGHTA and FQGNSA. The CDR3 is made up of 11 amino acids. Trimming cost V 5 bases and J 1 base, with 2 bases left between them. As DNA, the CDR3 is TGTGCCAGCAGCCGGAACACTGAAGCTTTCTTT. Amino acids: CASSRNTEAFF.

V is TRBV6-1 and J is TRBJ1-1; D gene unclear. The V end lost 2 bases, the J end lost 1 base, and 8 bases lay between the germline ends. CDR1 and CDR2 from the germline V gene are MNHNS and SASEGT. The CDR3 covers 14 residues. CDR3 loop: CASSEIVGNTEAFF. The CDR3 DNA sequence: TGTGCCAGCAGTGAAATCGTAGGGAACACTGAAGCTTTCTTT.

V is TRBV2 and J is TRBJ2-1, with 10 bases identical to TRBD2. The germline V gene has CDR1 SNHLY and CDR2 FYNNEI. CDR3 size: 14 residues. The J segment lost 6 bases and the V segment lost 5 bases, leaving 4 bases of the junction unmatched. This CDR3 is CASSLAGGANEQFF. CDR3 in DNA: TGTGCCAGCAGTTTAGCGGGAGGCGCCAATGAGCAGTTCTTC.

The chain employs TRBV3-1 (or the pseudogene TRBV3-2) and TRBJ2-5; D might be TRBD2 (6 bases). The germline V gene has CDR1 LGHDT and CDR2 YNNKEL (reference sequence). Trimming cost V 5 bases and J 5 bases, with 15 bases left between them. The CDR3 is 14 residues long. DNA of the CDR3: TGTGCCAGCAGCGCAAGGAGGGGCCGGGAGACCCAGTACTTC. Its translation: CASSARRGRETQYF.

CDR3 in DNA: TGTGCCAGCAGCGGAAGCCCAAGGAGTCTAGCTTTCTTT. Its translation: CASSGSPRSLAFF. The genes are TRBV5-6 and TRBJ1-1; D gene uncertain. The CDR3 is 13 amino acids. Germline CDR1 reads SGHDT; CDR2 reads YYEEEE. Trimming pared 4 bases from V and 10 bases from J, leaving 17 bases between.

J is TRBJ2-1 and V is TRBV6-5; 7 nucleotides match TRBD2. Trimming cost V 6 bases and J 4 bases; bases outside gene matches: 9. This CDR3 spans 15 amino acids. Germline CDR1 reads MNHEY; CDR2 reads SVGAGI. The chain's CDR3 is CASRWPGGGYNEQFF. In DNA form, the CDR3 reads TGTGCCAGCAGGTGGCCGGGCGGGGGTTACAATGAGCAGTTCTTC.